Below, one T cell receptor beta chain is given with its context. What it binds is not known. One end of the junction does not line up with germline, which may come from a read error. CDR1 and CDR2 (germline): DFQATT, SNEGSKA (reference sequence). The CDR3 runs 15 residues. This sample's TCRbeta library carried unique molecular identifier barcodes. TCRdb reprocessed the PCR reads with MiXCR, giving one entry per CDR3 protein. The sample has about 580,000 distinct CDR3 sequences, roughly 30% seen once. This entry belongs to a study of T-cell reconstitution after alpha-beta-depleted transplantation in children. Study-wide results and caveats: When one year had passed after transplant, most T-cell counts and diversity came from newly produced T cells. Several patients had high TCRbeta diversity at day 60; it came from surviving recipient T cells and thymic progenitors. Alpha-beta T cells present about two months after transplant were reported to originate from several hundred expanded graft clones.

This rearrangement joins TRBV20-1 to TRBJ2-3; TRBD2 aligns across 7 bases. Specimen: PBMCs, collected before TCRalphabeta/CD19-depleted stem cell transplant. This TCR was recovered from a boy in the first two years of life with Wiskott-Aldrich syndrome, due to receive a stem cell transplant. The CDR3 protein is CSARDGRASIDTQYF. The CDR3 DNA follows: TGCAGTGCTAGAGATGGGAGGGCTAGCATAGATACGCAGTATTTT.